These 32 T cell receptor beta chains were all obtained from the same sample, sequenced in a study of early T cells in non-severe SARS-CoV-2 infection. Each CDR3 protein is one row after TCRdb ran MiXCR on the 5' RACE reads. Here the sample spans about 76,000 distinct CDR3 sequences, about a sixth being singletons. What was sequenced was whole blood. The receptors shown here come from an adult who was a healthcare worker with PCR-confirmed SARS-CoV-2 infection or an uninfected control (not recorded which).

This clonotype was counted at least ten times. The chain recombines TRBV20-1 with TRBJ1-2; TRBD1 matches 7 bases. The CDR3 has 16 amino acids. Per the germline V gene, CDR1 is DFQATT and CDR2 is SNEGSKA (reference sequence). Trimming took 0 bases from V and 6 from J; bases not matched to a gene: 13. The CDR3 sequence: CSARESAQQGRNGYTF. CDR3 nucleotide sequence: TGCAGTGCTAGAGAGTCTGCACAACAGGGGAGAAATGGCTACACCTTC.

The genes are TRBV6-2 or TRBV6-3 and TRBJ1-2, with D perhaps matching TRBD1 (5 bases). The CDR3 has 15 residues. V dropped 6 bases and J dropped 3 bases, with 17 bases sitting between them. Germline V gene sequence: CDR1 MNHEY, CDR2 SVGEGT. Here the CDR3 reads CASRTLGRTDYGYTF. The CDR3 DNA reads TGTGCCAGCAGAACCCTGGGACGGACTGACTATGGCTACACCTTC.

This sequence joins TRBV4-1 and TRBJ2-1; weak D call: TRBD1 (6 bases). Germline V lookup: CDR1 MGHRA, CDR2 YSYEKL. The CDR3 runs 14 residues. Trimming removed 3 bases from V and 9 bases from J, with 15 bases in between. This CDR3 reads CASSHNRAGPEQFF. CDR3 in DNA: TGCGCCAGCAGCCACAACAGGGCCGGGCCTGAGCAGTTCTTC.

This clonotype showed up many times. The V call is TRBV14, the J call TRBJ1-2, with a tentative D call TRBD1 (5 bases). V was clipped by 0 bases and J by 0 bases, with 11 bases between them. The CDR3 loop spans 16 amino acids. Germline V gene data show CDR1 as SGHDN and CDR2 as FVKESK. CDR3 protein: CASSQDIGGANYGYTF. DNA for the CDR3: TGTGCCAGCAGCCAAGATATCGGGGGAGCTAACTATGGCTACACCTTC.

This clonotype was seen only a few times. V gene TRBV29-1 combines with J gene TRBJ2-2; D is unresolved. In germline, CDR1 is SQVTM, CDR2 ANQGSEA. Between the trimmed V and J ends, which lost 6 bases and 2 bases, there was a span of 13 bases. The CDR3 contains 14 residues. CDR3 bases: TGCAGCGTCGGACCCCCGGACAACACCGGGGAGCTGTTTTTT. It specifies CSVGPPDNTGELFF.

The table lists this clonotype with a few counts. The chain has TRBV7-3 and TRBJ2-3, with TRBD2 matching over 8 bases. The CDR3 extends over 15 amino acids. Germline CDR1 is SGHTA and CDR2 is FQGTGA. After removal of 0 bases from V and 4 bases from J, the junction contained 3 bases not matched to a gene. CDR3 protein: CASSLTTSVADTQYF. The CDR3 nucleotides read TGTGCCAGCAGCTTAACGACTAGCGTCGCAGATACGCAGTATTTT.

The chain joins TRBV7-6 to TRBJ1-1, with D uncertain. Per the germline V gene, CDR1 is SGHVS and CDR2 is FNYEAQ. The length of the CDR3 is 18 residues. Trimming cost V 2 bases and J 0 bases, with 19 bases left between them. CDR3 nucleotides: TGTGCCAGCAGCTTAAAATCGGGTCACAGCACAATGAACACTGAAGCTTTCTTT. As protein: CASSLKSGHSTMNTEAFF.

This clonotype was counted a few times. The chain joins TRBV9 to TRBJ1-4; the D gene is possibly TRBD1 (5 bases). This CDR3 contains 14 residues. Germline CDR1 is SGDLS and CDR2 is YYNGEE. V was clipped by 3 bases and J by 5 bases, with 11 bases between them. Here the CDR3 DNA reads TGTGCCAGCAGCGCGCAGGGTCACAATGAAAAACTGTTTTTT. It yields the protein CASSAQGHNEKLFF.

The chain employs TRBV6-5 and TRBJ2-1; D gene uncertain. The CDR3 has 15 residues. V dropped 6 bases and J dropped 5 bases, with 17 bases sitting between them. In germline, CDR1 is MNHEY, CDR2 SVGAGI. CDR3 loop: CASSYAIERDNEQFF. The CDR3 nucleotides read TGTGCCAGCAGCTACGCGATCGAGCGAGACAATGAGCAGTTCTTC.

This sequence joins TRBV18 and TRBJ1-3, with a weak D call TRBD1 (5 bases). The V end lost 1 base, the J end lost 0 bases, and 13 bases lay between the germline ends. This CDR3 has 17 amino acids. Per the germline V gene, CDR1 is KGHSH and CDR2 is LQKENI. The CDR3 sequence is CASSPLGTASSGNTIYF. CDR3 in DNA: TGTGCCAGCTCACCACTTGGGACGGCGAGCTCTGGAAACACCATATATTTT.

This clonotype has ten or more counts. The CDR3 bases are TGTGCCAGCAGCTTGGGGACAGGGGCTCGACAAGAGACCCAGTACTTC. It is translated as CASSLGTGARQETQYF. The chain joins TRBV5-6 to TRBJ2-5, with 9 bases matching TRBD1. In germline, CDR1 is SGHDT, CDR2 YYEEEE. The V gene end was trimmed by 0 bases and the J gene end by 2 bases; junction bases not matched to a gene: 5. The CDR3 is 16 residues long.

This clonotype came up a few times. The J gene is TRBJ2-3, the V gene TRBV3-1; TRBD2 aligns across 10 bases. The CDR3 covers 16 residues. The germline gives CDR1 LGHDT, CDR2 YNNKEL (reference sequence). J lost 2 bases, V lost 0 bases, and 2 bases had no gene match. The CDR3 bases are TGTGCCAGCAGCCAAGATAGCGGGGGGCTCACAGATACGCAGTATTTT. This codes for CASSQDSGGLTDTQYF.

The gene calls are TRBV5-6 and TRBJ2-1; D unclear. Germline-derived CDR1 and CDR2 are SGHDT and YYEEEE. This CDR3 spans 14 amino acids. V was pared by 4 bases and J by 6 bases, with 14 bases between. CDR3 nucleotide sequence: TGTGCCAGCAGCCAAGGGTCACCCTTCAATGAGCAGTTCTTC. Residues: CASSQGSPFNEQFF.

In its sample, this clonotype was seen a few times. This chain uses TRBV4-1 with TRBJ2-1, with TRBD2 matching over 10 bases. V was clipped by 1 base and J by 4 bases; unmatched bases: 1. The CDR3 is 15 residues long. Germline CDR1 MGHRA, CDR2 YSYEKL. CDR3 sequence: CASSQASGGYNEQFF. The CDR3, as DNA: TGCGCCAGCAGCCAAGCTAGCGGGGGATACAATGAGCAGTTCTTC.

This clonotype was counted ten times or more. The CDR3 DNA reads TGTGCCAGCAGTCCCCTGGGACAGGGGAACGAGCAGTACTTC. Protein: CASSPLGQGNEQYF. The J gene is TRBJ2-7, the V gene TRBV28; 10 nucleotides agree with TRBD1. The CDR3 is 14 residues long. J lost 5 bases, V lost 5 bases, and 6 bases had no gene match. The germline gives CDR1 MDHEN, CDR2 SYDVKM.

This clonotype has a handful of counts. The chain links TRBV29-1 to TRBJ2-7; no firm D call. V lost 2 bases, J lost 1 base, and 6 bases lay in between. The length of the CDR3 is 12 residues. CDR1 and CDR2 from the germline V gene are SQVTM and ANQGSEA. CDR3 amino acids: CSVEHSSYEQYF. CDR3 nucleotide sequence: TGCAGCGTTGAACACAGTTCCTACGAGCAGTACTTC.

This clonotype was counted a few times. The chain has TRBV7-9 and TRBJ1-4; tentatively, D is TRBD1 (5 bases). The V end was cut by 4 bases, the J end by 4 bases, with 10 bases between. This CDR3 is built from 14 residues. Germline V gene data show CDR1 as SEHNR and CDR2 as FQNEAQ (reference sequence). This CDR3 is CASSWDGDNEKLFF. The CDR3 coding sequence is TGTGCCAGCAGCTGGGACGGCGATAATGAAAAACTGTTTTTT.

The CDR3 sequence is CATRTGASTDTQYF. For the CDR3, the DNA is TGTGCCACCCGCACCGGGGCTAGCACAGATACGCAGTATTTT. The V and J genes are TRBV28 and TRBJ2-3, with D perhaps given as TRBD1 or TRBD2 (5 bases each). The CDR3 length is 14 residues. Germline V CDR1 and CDR2: MDHEN, SYDVKM. With 10 bases removed from V and 0 bases from J, the gap between germline ends came to 14 bases.

This clonotype was counted between two and nine times. The chain couples TRBV29-1 to TRBJ1-1; D unclear. The CDR3 runs to 14 residues. The V gene lost 4 bases and the J gene lost 6 bases, with 18 bases spanning the gap. Germline CDR1 SQVTM, CDR2 ANQGSEA. CDR3 amino acids: CSVGGSEGTPEAFF. The CDR3 DNA follows: TGCAGCGTTGGAGGCTCGGAGGGTACTCCTGAAGCTTTCTTT.

In its sample, this clonotype was seen many times. This chain uses TRBV27 with TRBJ2-3; 7 bases line up with TRBD2. Per germline, CDR1 MNHEY and CDR2 SMNVEV (reference sequence). The length of the CDR3 is 16 residues. V trimming: 7 bases; J trimming: 0 bases; junction bases outside the gene matches: 10. Here the CDR3 DNA reads TGTGCCAGCACCAGAGGTGGCGGGGGAAGCACAGATACGCAGTATTTT. As protein: CASTRGGGGSTDTQYF.

The rearrangement joins TRBV11-1 to TRBJ1-1, with TRBD1 as a possible D gene (5 bases). V was trimmed by 3 bases and J by 8 bases, leaving 7 bases between them. This CDR3 region has 11 residues. The germline V gene has CDR1 SGHAT and CDR2 FQDESV (reference sequence). The CDR3, as DNA: TGTGCCAGCAGCTTTGACAGAGAAGCTTTCTTT. This translates into CASSFDREAFF.

This clonotype was seen at least ten times. The chain recombines TRBV29-1 with TRBJ2-7; TRBD1 agrees at 7 bases. The J segment lost 6 bases and the V segment lost 7 bases, leaving 12 bases of the junction unmatched. The CDR3 has 13 amino acids. CDR1 and CDR2 from the germline V gene are SQVTM and ANQGSEA. CDR3 DNA: TGCAGCGGGGGGACAGTGGATCGAGGCGAGCAGTACTTC. As protein: CSGGTVDRGEQYF.

The sample holds many counts of this clonotype. The chain is built from TRBV6-4 and TRBJ2-2; 8 positions agree with TRBD1. From germline, CDR1 is MRHNA and CDR2 SNTAGT. After removal of 6 bases from V and 7 bases from J, the junction contained 10 bases not matched to a gene. CDR3 length: 15 residues. CDR3 in DNA: TGTGCCAGCAGCCCAGGGGGCGCAGGGATCGGGGAGCTGTTTTTT. Protein sequence: CASSPGGAGIGELFF.

This clonotype was counted only a few times. The chain combines TRBV7-6 with TRBJ2-2, with TRBD1 matching over 7 bases. From germline, CDR1 is SGHVS and CDR2 FNYEAQ. V was clipped by 1 base and J by 3 bases; unmatched bases: 2. The CDR3 is 15 residues long. Written as DNA, the CDR3 is TGTGCCAGCAGCTTAGTAGGGGGCGACACCGGGGAGCTGTTTTTT. It codes for CASSLVGGDTGELFF.

This clonotype was observed a few times. This chain links TRBV6-2 or TRBV6-3 with TRBJ2-7, with D perhaps TRBD2 (6 bases). V lost 8 bases, J lost 3 bases, and 14 bases lay in between. The length of the CDR3 is 13 residues. Per the germline V gene, CDR1 is MNHEY and CDR2 is SVGEGT. In DNA form, the CDR3 reads TGTGCCAGCCATCGGGGGTCCGACTACGAGCAGTACTTC. Amino acid sequence: CASHRGSDYEQYF.

This clonotype was recorded a few times. This chain uses TRBV5-4 with TRBJ2-7; D assignment may be TRBD1 or TRBD2 (5 bases each). This CDR3 is built from 13 residues. Trimming removed 4 bases from V and 3 bases from J, with 11 bases in between. Germline lookup yields CDR1 SGHNT and CDR2 YYREEE (reference sequence). Written as DNA, the CDR3 is TGTGCCAGCAGCGGGGGACCGGTCTACGAGCAGTACTTC. Translated: CASSGGPVYEQYF.

J is TRBJ2-7 and V is TRBV6-2 or TRBV6-3; D remains ambiguous. Trimming left V 2 bases short and J 5 bases short, with 7 bases between. The CDR3 contains 12 residues. Germline CDR1 reads MNHEY; CDR2 reads SVGEGT. The CDR3 region has the DNA TGTGCCAGCAGTTACGCGGCGGACGAGCAGTACTTC. Its protein product is CASSYAADEQYF.

In its sample, this clonotype was seen many times. The rearrangement uses TRBV7-8 and TRBJ2-1; D is unresolved. Trimming removed 5 bases from V and 10 bases from J, with 24 bases in between. CDR1 and CDR2 from the germline V gene are SGHVS and FQNEAQ. This CDR3 has 16 amino acids. CDR3 nucleotide sequence: TGTGCCAGCAGCCGCGAGTTGGCTACCCGTTCTCCCGAGCAGTTCTTC. Its protein product is CASSRELATRSPEQFF.

V and J are TRBV20-1 and TRBJ2-1; 8 bases are a match to TRBD2. CDR3 length: 14 residues. Germline V gene lookup returns CDR1 DFQATT and CDR2 SNEGSKA (reference sequence). J was trimmed by 7 bases and V by 5 bases; bases with no gene match: 10. CDR3 in DNA: TGCAGTGCTGTCCCGGGAGGGGGGAGGAATGAGCAGTTCTTC. Encoded protein: CSAVPGGGRNEQFF.

The chain couples TRBV5-1 to TRBJ2-1; D not certain. The CDR3 is 16 residues long. Deletions cut 4 bases from V and 0 bases from J, with 14 bases between. Germline CDR1 SGHRS, CDR2 YFSETQ. CDR3 in DNA: TGCGCCAGCAGCGCCCAGGTGACACTCTCCTACAATGAGCAGTTCTTC. Translated: CASSAQVTLSYNEQFF.

The CDR3 loop is CAISGDSGRPEAFF. The CDR3, as DNA: TGTGCCATCAGTGGGGACTCGGGGCGGCCTGAAGCTTTCTTT. The rearrangement uses TRBV10-3 and TRBJ1-1, with D possibly TRBD1 on 5 matching bases. Germline assignment: CDR1 ENHRY and CDR2 SYGVKD. V shed 4 bases and J shed 6 bases, with 15 bases lying between them. The CDR3 extends over 14 amino acids.

This clonotype was seen a handful of times. The gene calls are TRBV7-6 and TRBJ2-6; D is possibly TRBD2 (5 bases). V lost 1 base to trimming and J lost 2 bases, with 12 bases between them. Germline V gene lookup returns CDR1 SGHVS and CDR2 FNYEAQ. There are 17 residues in the CDR3. The chain's CDR3 is CASSLGRIGAGANVLTF. The CDR3 nucleotides are TGTGCCAGCAGCTTAGGTCGCATCGGGGCTGGGGCCAACGTCCTGACTTTC.